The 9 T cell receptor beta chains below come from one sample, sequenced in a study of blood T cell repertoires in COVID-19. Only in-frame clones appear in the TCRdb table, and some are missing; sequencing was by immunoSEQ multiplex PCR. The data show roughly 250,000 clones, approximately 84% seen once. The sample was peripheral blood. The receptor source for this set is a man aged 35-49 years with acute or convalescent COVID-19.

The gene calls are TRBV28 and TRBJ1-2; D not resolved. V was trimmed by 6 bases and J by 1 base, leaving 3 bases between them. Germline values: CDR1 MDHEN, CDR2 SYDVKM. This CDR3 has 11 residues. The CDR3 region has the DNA TGTGCCAGCAGCCTTAACTATGGCTACACCTTC. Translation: CASSLNYGYTF.

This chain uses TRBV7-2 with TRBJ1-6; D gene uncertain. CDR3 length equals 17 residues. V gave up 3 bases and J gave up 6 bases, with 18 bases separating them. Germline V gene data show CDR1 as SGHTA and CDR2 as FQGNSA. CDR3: CASSFEFGGRINSPLHF. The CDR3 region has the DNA TGTGCCAGCAGCTTCGAATTTGGAGGGCGCATTAATTCACCCCTCCACTTT.

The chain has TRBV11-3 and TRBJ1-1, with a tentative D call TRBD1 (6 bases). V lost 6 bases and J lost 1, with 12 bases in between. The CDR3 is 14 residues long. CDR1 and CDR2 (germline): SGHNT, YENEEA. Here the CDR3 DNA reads TGTGCCAGCAGACAGGGTGACTCGAACACTGAAGCTTTCTTT. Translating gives CASRQGDSNTEAFF.

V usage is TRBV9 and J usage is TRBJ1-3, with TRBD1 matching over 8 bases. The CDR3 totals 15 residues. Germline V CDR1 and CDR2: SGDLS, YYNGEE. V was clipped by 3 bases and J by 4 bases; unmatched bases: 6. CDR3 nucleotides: TGTGCCAGCAGCGAGACAGGGGCACACGGAAACACCATATATTTT. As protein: CASSETGAHGNTIYF.

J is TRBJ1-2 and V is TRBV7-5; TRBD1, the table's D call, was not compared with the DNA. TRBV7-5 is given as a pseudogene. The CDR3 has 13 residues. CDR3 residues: CARSLGTRVARTF. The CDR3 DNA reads TGTGCCAGAAGCTTAGGGACCAGGGTGGCTAGAACCTTC.

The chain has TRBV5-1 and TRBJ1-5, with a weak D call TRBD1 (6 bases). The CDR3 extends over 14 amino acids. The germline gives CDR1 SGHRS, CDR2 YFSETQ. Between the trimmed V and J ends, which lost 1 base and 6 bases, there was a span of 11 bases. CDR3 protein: CASSLLGASQPQHF. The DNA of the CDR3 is TGCGCCAGCAGCTTGTTGGGGGCGAGTCAGCCCCAGCATTTT.

The CDR3 here is CASSSLDRSKVGGWYNEQFF. Written as DNA, the CDR3 is TGTGCCAGCAGTTCCCTGGACAGGTCCAAGGTGGGTGGGTGGTACAATGAGCAGTTCTTC. The chain uses TRBV6-2 or TRBV6-3 and TRBJ2-1; 7 nucleotides match TRBD1. V lost 4 bases, J lost 4 bases, and 22 bases stayed unmatched. This CDR3 region has 20 residues. The germline V gene has CDR1 MNHEY and CDR2 SVGEGT.

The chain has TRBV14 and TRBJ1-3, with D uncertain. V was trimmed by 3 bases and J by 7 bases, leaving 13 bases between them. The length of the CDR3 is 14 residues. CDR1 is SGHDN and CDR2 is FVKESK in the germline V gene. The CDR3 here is CASSHRDSRNTIYF. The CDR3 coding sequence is TGTGCCAGCAGCCACCGAGATTCGCGGAACACCATATATTTT.

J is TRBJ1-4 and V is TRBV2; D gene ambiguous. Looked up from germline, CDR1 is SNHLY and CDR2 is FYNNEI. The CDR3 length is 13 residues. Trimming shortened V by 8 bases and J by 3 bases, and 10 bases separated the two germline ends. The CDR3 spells CASRGRANEKLFF. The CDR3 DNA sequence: TGTGCCAGCCGCGGGCGGGCTAATGAAAAACTGTTTTTT.